Following are 4 T cell receptor beta chains from one sample sequenced in a study of T cells in localized non-small cell lung cancer. Clones were sequenced by immunoSEQ multiplex PCR, and TCRdb holds only the in-frame ones, with some missing. The table lists roughly 38,000 clones, roughly 87% of them singletons, with 17% in the top ten. The specimen comprised peripheral blood, sampled before any cancer treatment. These receptors originate from a male donor at least 60 years old with stage III squamous cell lung carcinoma.

The chain links TRBV13 to TRBJ2-7; 11 positions agree with TRBD2. Trimming cost V 4 bases and J 4 bases; bases outside gene matches: 12. Germline assignment: CDR1 PRHDT and CDR2 FYEKMQ (reference sequence). The CDR3 sequence is 17 residues long. This chain's CDR3 is CASSSRLAGTPPYEQYF. The CDR3 coding sequence is TGTGCCAGCAGCTCAAGACTAGCGGGAACTCCACCGTACGAGCAGTACTTC.

The rearrangement joins TRBV28 to TRBJ2-5; 10 nucleotides agree with TRBD2. The germline CDR1 and CDR2 sequences are MDHEN and SYDVKM. V gave up 4 bases and J gave up 3 bases; unmatched junction bases: 5. This CDR3 region has 15 residues. This CDR3 reads CASSSSSGSKETQYF. The DNA of the CDR3 is TGTGCCAGCAGTTCCTCTAGCGGGAGTAAAGAGACCCAGTACTTC.

V usage is TRBV18 and J usage is TRBJ1-1; TRBD1 matches at 7 bases. Losses at the gene ends were 3 bases for V and 2 bases for J; bases not matched to a gene: 3. Germline CDR1 and CDR2: KGHSH and LQKENI. The CDR3 covers 14 residues. The CDR3 spells CASSPNRGNTEAFF. The CDR3 region has the DNA TGTGCCAGCTCACCTAACAGGGGTAACACTGAAGCTTTCTTT.

V and J are TRBV5-1 and TRBJ2-1; 7 bases align to TRBD2. After removal of 3 bases from V and 3 bases from J, the junction contained 9 bases not matched to a gene. CDR1 SGHRS and CDR2 YFSETQ come from the germline V gene. The CDR3 loop spans 16 amino acids. CDR3: CASSSLGLENYNEQFF. The CDR3 region has the DNA TGCGCCAGCAGCTCTTTAGGACTAGAAAACTACAATGAGCAGTTCTTC. Full variable domain (remainder filled in from reference TRBV5-1 and TRBJ2-1): KAGVTQTPRYLIKTRGQQVTLSCSPISGHRSVSWYQQTPGQGLQFLFEYFSETQRNKGNFPGRFSGRQFSNSRSEMNVSTLELGDSALYLCASSSLGLENYNEQFFGPGTRLTVL.